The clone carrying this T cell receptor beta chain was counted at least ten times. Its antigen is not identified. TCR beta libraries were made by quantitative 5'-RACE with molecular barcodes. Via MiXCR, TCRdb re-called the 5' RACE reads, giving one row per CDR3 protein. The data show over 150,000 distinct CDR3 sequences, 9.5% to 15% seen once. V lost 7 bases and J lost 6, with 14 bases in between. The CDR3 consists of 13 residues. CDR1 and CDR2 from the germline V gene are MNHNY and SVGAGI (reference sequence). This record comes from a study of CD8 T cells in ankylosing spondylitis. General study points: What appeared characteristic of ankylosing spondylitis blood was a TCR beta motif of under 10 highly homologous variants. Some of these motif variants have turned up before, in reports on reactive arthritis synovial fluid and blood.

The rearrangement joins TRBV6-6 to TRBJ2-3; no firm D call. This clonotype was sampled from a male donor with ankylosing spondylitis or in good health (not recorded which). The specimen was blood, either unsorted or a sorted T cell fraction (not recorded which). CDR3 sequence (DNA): TGTGCCAGCACCGGGTCCATCGACGATACGCAGTATTTT. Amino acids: CASTGSIDDTQYF.